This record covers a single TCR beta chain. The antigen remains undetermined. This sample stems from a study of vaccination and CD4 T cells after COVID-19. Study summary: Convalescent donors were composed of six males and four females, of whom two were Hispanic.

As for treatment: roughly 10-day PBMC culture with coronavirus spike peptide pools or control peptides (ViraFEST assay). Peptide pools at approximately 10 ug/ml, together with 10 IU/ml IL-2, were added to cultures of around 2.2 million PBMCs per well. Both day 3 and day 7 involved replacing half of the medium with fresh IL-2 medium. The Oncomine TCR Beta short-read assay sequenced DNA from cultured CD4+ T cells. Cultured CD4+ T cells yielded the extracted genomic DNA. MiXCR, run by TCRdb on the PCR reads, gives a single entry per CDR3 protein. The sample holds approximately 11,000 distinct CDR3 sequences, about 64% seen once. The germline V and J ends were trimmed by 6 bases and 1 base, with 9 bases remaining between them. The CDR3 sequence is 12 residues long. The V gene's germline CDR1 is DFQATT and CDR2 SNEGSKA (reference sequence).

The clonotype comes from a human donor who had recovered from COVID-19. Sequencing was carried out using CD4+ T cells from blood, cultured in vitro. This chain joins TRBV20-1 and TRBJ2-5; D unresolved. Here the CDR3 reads CSAVQLQETQYF. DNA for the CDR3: TGCAGTGCCGTCCAACTCCAAGAGACCCAGTACTTC.